This T cell receptor beta chain was retrieved from a study of blood T cells in healthy people across ages. Combining a sample-barcoded 5' primer with a J-beta primer mix, a second PCR ran for about 6 to 12 cycles. There were at least 3 million CDR3-containing paired-end reads obtained from each sample. TCRdb ran MiXCR on the 5' RACE reads and lists one entry per CDR3 protein. The sample has around 990,000 distinct CDR3 sequences, more than 30% seen once; the top ten hold around 13%. CDR1 is LGHNA, CDR2 YNFKEQ, per germline. Trimming cost V 3 bases and J 2 bases; bases outside gene matches: 7. The CDR3 is made up of 17 amino acids.

This TCR derives from a man between 18 and 29 years old in good health. The chain links TRBV4-2 to TRBJ2-3; 11 bases map to TRBD2. Specimen: blood. DNA for the CDR3: TGTGCCAGCAGCCATTCTCTAGCGGGGGGCCCCACAGATACGCAGTATTTT. This sequence encodes CASSHSLAGGPTDTQYF.